These T cell receptor beta chains were read from a single sample in a study of blood T cells in healthy people across ages. TCRdb re-derived calls from the 5' RACE reads in MiXCR, one entry per CDR3 protein. The table includes some 1,800,000 distinct CDR3 sequences, approximately 39% detected once. Sequenced input: blood. The receptors derive from a human donor in good health. The CDR3 runs from the conserved cysteine through the conserved F or W. A D gene is named only where the DNA matches it firmly. Rows may omit the clone size; those that give it use once, few, many or a size class.

TRBJ1-2 | TRBV7-2 | - | - | CASSLTREGAGYGYTF | TGTGCCAGCAGCTTAACGCGGGAAGGGGCTGGATATGGCTACACCTTC
TRBJ1-5 | TRBV10-3 | - | many | CAISGGTPSNQPQHF | TGTGCCATCAGCGGAGGGACACCTAGCAATCAGCCCCAGCATTTT
TRBJ2-1 | TRBV5-1 | - | few | CASSLDPRDDEQFF | TGCGCCAGCAGCTTGGACCCGAGGGACGATGAGCAGTTCTTC
TRBJ1-5 | TRBV20-1 | - | - | CSASFRGPVIDQPQHF | TGCAGTGCTAGTTTCAGGGGACCGGTTATAGATCAGCCCCAGCATTTT
TRBJ2-1 | TRBV7-3 | TRBD2 | - | CASSLSSGGGGNEQFF | TGTGCCAGCAGCTTATCTAGCGGGGGTGGGGGCAATGAGCAGTTCTTC
TRBJ2-6 | TRBV7-9 | - | few | CASSSSWGSGANVLTF | TGTGCCAGCAGCTCCAGTTGGGGCTCTGGGGCCAACGTCCTGACTTTC
TRBJ2-1 | TRBV7-3 | TRBD1 | - | CASSFTGARANEQFF | TGTGCCAGCAGCTTTACAGGGGCCCGAGCAAATGAGCAGTTCTTC
TRBJ2-7 | TRBV20-1 | TRBD2 | - | CSASALTSGGPSGGDEQYF | TGCAGTGCTAGTGCCTTGACTAGCGGGGGCCCCTCGGGAGGCGACGAGCAGTACTTC
TRBJ1-1 | TRBV9 | TRBD1 | once | CASSVGEDRALGEAFF | TGTGCCAGCAGCGTAGGAGAGGACAGGGCATTGGGTGAAGCTTTCTTT
TRBJ2-5 | TRBV15 | - | - | CATSRDNQETQYF | TGTGCCACCAGCAGAGATAACCAAGAGACCCAGTACTTC
TRBJ1-5 | TRBV2 | - | - | CASTPEGSQPQHF | TGTGCCAGCACGCCGGAAGGTTCTCAGCCCCAGCATTTT
TRBJ2-3 | TRBV7-3 | - | once | CASIDPYPSLRSAGTDTQYF | TGTGCCAGCATCGACCCGTACCCCAGCCTCCGTTCGGCTGGCACAGATACGCAGTATTTT
TRBJ2-7 | TRBV28 | - | - | CASDTSGQPSSYEQYF | TGTGCCAGCGACACCTCGGGTCAGCCCAGCTCCTACGAGCAGTACTTC
TRBJ2-3 | TRBV24-1 | - | once | CATSDMRGNTDTQYF | TGTGCCACCAGTGATATGAGGGGGAACACAGATACGCAGTATTTT
TRBJ1-1 | TRBV5-1 | - | few | CASSQDSPEAFF | TGCGCCAGCAGCCAGGATAGTCCTGAAGCTTTCTTT
TRBJ1-1 | TRBV18 | - | - | CASSPPATEAFF | TGTGCCAGCTCACCACCGGCCACTGAAGCTTTCTTT
TRBJ2-3 | TRBV19 | - | - | CASSIERTRGDTQYF | TGTGCCAGTAGTATAGAGAGGACCCGCGGAGATACGCAGTATTTT
TRBJ2-2 | TRBV11-2 | - | - | CASSLDGAQTTGELFF | TGTGCCAGCAGCTTAGACGGGGCCCAGACTACCGGGGAGCTGTTTTTT
TRBJ2-5 | TRBV27 | TRBD1 | - | CASSLSNAFTGAQYF | TGTGCCAGCAGTTTATCGAATGCGTTCACAGGGGCCCAGTACTTC
TRBJ2-1 | TRBV5-1 | - | few | CASSPDREQFF | TGCGCCAGCAGCCCGGACAGAGAGCAGTTCTTC
TRBJ2-5 | TRBV4-2 | TRBD2 | many | CASSQRLAPDQETQYF | TGTGCCAGCAGCCAGAGACTAGCTCCGGATCAAGAGACCCAGTACTTC
TRBJ1-6 | TRBV27 | - | once | CASSFTRASPLHF | TGTGCCAGCAGTTTTACCAGGGCTTCACCCCTCCACTTT
TRBJ2-1 | TRBV4-2 | TRBD1 | - | CASSQAVGGRGNEQFF | TGTGCCAGCAGCCAAGCCGTAGGGGGCCGGGGCAATGAGCAGTTCTTC
TRBJ2-7 | TRBV5-5 | - | - | CASSLGLRESYEQYF | TGTGCCAGCAGCTTGGGTCTTAGAGAATCCTACGAGCAGTACTTC
TRBJ1-1 | TRBV20-1 | TRBD1 | - | CSDYPGTGSEAFF | TGCAGTGATTACCCCGGGACAGGGTCGGAAGCTTTCTTT
TRBJ2-3 | TRBV12-3/TRBV12-4 | TRBD1 | - | CASSTGQGSADTQYF | TGTGCCAGCAGCACAGGACAGGGCTCAGCAGATACGCAGTATTTT
TRBJ1-4 | TRBV6-6 | - | - | CASSPRGNYEKLFF | TGTGCCAGCAGTCCCCGAGGGAACTACGAAAAACTGTTTTTT
TRBJ2-1 | TRBV6-1 | TRBD2 | - | CASGEGSGGARNEQFF | TGTGCCAGCGGTGAAGGAAGCGGGGGGGCCAGGAATGAGCAGTTCTTC
TRBJ1-1 | TRBV3-1 | TRBD1 | - | CASSHRGLNTEAFF | TGTGCCAGCAGTCACAGGGGATTGAACACTGAAGCTTTCTTT
TRBJ1-2 | TRBV20-1 | - | - | CSARESNRSPYGYTF | TGCAGTGCTAGAGAAAGTAACAGGAGCCCCTATGGCTACACCTTC
TRBJ1-2 | TRBV2 | - | - | CASSEQLTQLYGYTF | TGTGCCAGCAGTGAACAATTGACCCAGTTATATGGCTACACCTTC
TRBJ2-4 | TRBV5-1 | - | many | CASSLATVSPQYF | TGCGCCAGCAGCTTGGCGACAGTTAGCCCTCAGTACTTC
TRBJ1-1 | TRBV9 | - | - | CASSVEPLDAIEAFF | TGTGCCAGCAGCGTAGAACCCCTGGACGCCATTGAAGCTTTCTTT
TRBJ2-7 | TRBV12-3/TRBV12-4 | TRBD1 | - | CASGLPRTGGAYEQYF | TGTGCCAGCGGGTTACCACGGACAGGGGGGGCTTACGAGCAGTACTTC